The T cell receptor beta chain described here comes from a study of blood T cell repertoires in COVID-19. Some clones are missing from TCRdb's copy, which holds only in-frame ones; the method was immunoSEQ multiplex PCR. Of about 110,000 clones in the sample, 80% to 90% were seen once. This CDR3 is built from 15 residues. Deletions cut 4 bases from V and 0 bases from J, with 13 bases between. Germline assignment: CDR1 SGHRS and CDR2 YFSETQ. The sequence derives from a human donor in a cohort sampled during active COVID-19. The material sequenced was peripheral blood. V is TRBV5-1 and J is TRBJ1-1; TRBD1 might be the D (5 bases). In nucleotides, the CDR3 is TGCGCCAGCAGCCCAGGGCAGACAGTGAACACTGAAGCTTTCTTT. This sequence encodes CASSPGQTVNTEAFF.